Listed below are T cell receptor beta chains from one sample, sequenced in a study of CD8 T cells in ankylosing spondylitis. Via MiXCR, TCRdb re-called the 5' RACE reads, giving one row per CDR3 protein. This repertoire shows some 340,000 distinct CDR3 sequences, roughly 15% found once; its top ten account for 0.95% to 1.4%. The sequencing sample was made of blood, either unsorted or a sorted T cell fraction (not recorded which). The origin of the receptors is a male donor with ankylosing spondylitis or in good health (not recorded which). Each CDR3 is given with its conserved first and last residue. The order of the fields is D gene, V gene, clone size, J gene, CDR3 DNA, CDR3 protein. A D gene is named only where the DNA matches it firmly. Some rows mark clone size as missing; the rest say once, few, many or name a class of expanded clone.

>-|TRBV5-1|-|TRBJ1-2
TGCGCCAGCAGCCCCGCCAGGGAGCCCTACACCTTC
CASSPAREPYTF
>-|TRBV14|few|TRBJ2-7
TGTGCCAGCAGCCAAGATAAGGGCCCAACCTACGAGCAGTACTTC
CASSQDKGPTYEQYF
>-|TRBV6-1|-|TRBJ2-7
TGTGCCAGCAGCCCCTACCCGGGTAAATACGAGCAGTACTTC
CASSPYPGKYEQYF
>TRBD1|TRBV18|-|TRBJ2-7
TGTGCCAGCTCATCTACCGCGGGACAGGGCTACGAGCAGTACTTC
CASSSTAGQGYEQYF
>TRBD1|TRBV6-6|-|TRBJ2-5
TGTGCCAGCGGGACAGGGAAAGAGACCCAGTACTTC
CASGTGKETQYF
>-|TRBV5-1|-|TRBJ2-7
TGCGCCAGCAGCTTGGCCAGTAGGTACGAGCAGTACTTC
CASSLASRYEQYF
>TRBD2|TRBV6-1|few|TRBJ2-7
TGTGCCAGCAGGACCGGGGTTGGACTAGCGGGAGGCGGCGAGCAGTACTTC
CASRTGVGLAGGGEQYF
>-|TRBV12-3/TRBV12-4|-|TRBJ1-1
TGTGCCAGCAGTTACCCTGACTTCATGAACACTGAAGCTTTCTTT
CASSYPDFMNTEAFF
>TRBD1|TRBV7-8|few|TRBJ1-5
TGTGCCAGCAGCTTAGCGGGACAGGGGGCGCAGGGCAATCAGCCCCAGCATTTT
CASSLAGQGAQGNQPQHF
>-|TRBV11-2|-|TRBJ2-5
TGTGCCAGCAGCTTAAGGGGCGGGACGGAGACCCAGTACTTC
CASSLRGGTETQYF
>-|TRBV5-6|-|TRBJ1-1
TGTGCCAGCAGCTTGGTGCAGGGTTACACTGAAGCTTTCTTT
CASSLVQGYTEAFF
>-|TRBV5-1|few|TRBJ2-1
TGCGCCAGCAGCTTGGGGTCAGAAACTTACAATGAGCAGTTCTTC
CASSLGSETYNEQFF
>TRBD2|TRBV12-5|few|TRBJ2-1
TGTGCTAGTGGTGGTGGGACTAGCTACAATGAGCAGTTCTTC
CASGGGTSYNEQFF
>-|TRBV19|-|TRBJ2-3
TGTGCCAGTAGTATATCACTAGGAACAGATACGCAGTATTTT
CASSISLGTDTQYF
>TRBD2|TRBV20-1|few|TRBJ2-5
TGCAGTGCTAGAGGAACTAGCGGGAGATGGGAGACCCAGTACTTC
CSARGTSGRWETQYF
>TRBD1|TRBV6-5|many|TRBJ2-5
TGTGCCAGCAGTTACTCAGGACAGGGGGAGACCCAGTACTTC
CASSYSGQGETQYF
>-|TRBV15|-|TRBJ2-4
TGTGCCACCAGCGGAGCCAAAAACATTCAGTACTTC
CATSGAKNIQYF
>TRBD1|TRBV9|few|TRBJ2-5
TGTGCCAGCAGTGCGGACAGGGAGACCCAGTACTTC
CASSADRETQYF